This T cell receptor beta chain was sequenced for a study of T cell changes during pregnancy in multiple sclerosis. V dropped 4 bases and J dropped 1 base, with 17 bases sitting between them. CDR3 size: 16 residues. Per germline, CDR1 LGHNA and CDR2 YSLEER. The assay was immunoSEQ multiplex PCR, and TCRdb's table has in-frame clones only and misses some. The profile shows 35,000 to 50,000 clones, 89% of them singletons. The receptor was isolated from a female donor with multiple sclerosis, enrolled in a pregnancy study. The rearrangement uses TRBV4-3 and TRBJ2-7, with D perhaps TRBD2 (7 bases). Here the sequenced sample was CD4+ T cells from peripheral blood mononuclear cells, taken in the first trimester of pregnancy. The DNA of the CDR3 is TGCGCCAGCAGCCGGGGGCGGGGGCTCGGTTCCTACGAGCAGTACTTC. Translation: CASSRGRGLGSYEQYF.